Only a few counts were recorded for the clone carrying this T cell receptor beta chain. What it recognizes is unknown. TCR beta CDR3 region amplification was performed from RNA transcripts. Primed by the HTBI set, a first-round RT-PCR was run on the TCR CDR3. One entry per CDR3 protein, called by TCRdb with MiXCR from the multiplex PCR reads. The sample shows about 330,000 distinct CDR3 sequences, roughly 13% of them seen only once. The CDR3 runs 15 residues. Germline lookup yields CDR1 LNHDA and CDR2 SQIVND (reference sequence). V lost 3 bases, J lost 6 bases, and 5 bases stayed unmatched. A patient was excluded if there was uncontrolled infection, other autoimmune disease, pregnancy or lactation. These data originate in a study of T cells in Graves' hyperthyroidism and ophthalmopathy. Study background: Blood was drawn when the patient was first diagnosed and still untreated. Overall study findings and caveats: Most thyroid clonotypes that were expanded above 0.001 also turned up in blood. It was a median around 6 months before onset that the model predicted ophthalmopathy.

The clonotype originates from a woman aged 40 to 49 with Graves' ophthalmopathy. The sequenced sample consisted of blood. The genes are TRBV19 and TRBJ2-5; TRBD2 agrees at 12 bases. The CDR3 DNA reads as TGTGCCAGTAGTATCGCTAGCGGGGGGGCAAAGACCCAGTACTTC. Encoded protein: CASSIASGGAKTQYF. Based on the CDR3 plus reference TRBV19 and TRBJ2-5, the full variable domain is DGGITQSPKYLFRKEGQNVTLSCEQNLNHDAMYWYRQDPGQGLRLIYYSQIVNDFQKGDIAEGYSVSREKKESFPLTVTSAQKNPTAFYLCASSIASGGAKTQYFGPGTRLLVL.